Shown below are 23 T cell receptor beta chains from a single sample sequenced in a study of shared clonotypes between healthy human individuals. Libraries were prepared by immunoSEQ multiplex PCR; TCRdb keeps only in-frame clonotypes and omits some of them. The data show more than 2 million clones, about 94% seen once. Positive CCR7 selection of CD45RO-negative cells yielded the naive CD8 cells, and terminally differentiated effector memory CD45RA+ cells were excluded. Material for sequencing was naive CD8+ T cells sorted from blood. These receptors all come from a man in his late teens or twenties in good health.

The chain carries TRBV2 and TRBJ2-7, with D uncertain. Germline-derived CDR1 and CDR2 are SNHLY and FYNNEI. The CDR3 length is 13 residues. V was pared by 6 bases and J by 2 bases, with 11 bases between. In DNA, the CDR3 is TGTGCCAGCAGGGTGGAGTGGGCCTACGAGCAGTACTTC. Its translation: CASRVEWAYEQYF. Full variable domain (rest looked up from reference TRBV2 and TRBJ2-7): EPEVTQTPSHQVTQMGQEVILRCVPISNHLYFYWYRQILGQKVEFLVSFYNNEISEKSEIFDDQFSVERPDGSNFTLKIRSTKLEDSAMYFCASRVEWAYEQYFGPGTRLTVT.

CDR3 bases: TGTGCCACCTCCCCGGACAGGCGTGAAAAACTGTTTTTT. Amino acid sequence: CATSPDRREKLFF. The V call is TRBV7-6, the J call TRBJ1-4, with 7 bases that match TRBD1. The CDR3 is made up of 13 amino acids. Unmatched junction bases numbered 9, after V lost 10 bases and J lost 7 bases. Germline CDR1 and CDR2: SGHVS and FNYEAQ.

The J gene is TRBJ2-7, the V gene TRBV18; D gene uncertain. The germline V gene has CDR1 KGHSH and CDR2 LQKENI. Trimming took 5 bases from V and 5 from J, leaving 7 bases between them. The length of the CDR3 is 11 residues. CDR3 sequence: CASSSGDEQYF. In DNA form, the CDR3 reads TGTGCCAGCTCATCTGGCGACGAGCAGTACTTC.

The chain uses TRBV5-4 and TRBJ2-2, with D tentatively TRBD2 (5 bases). This CDR3 is built from 13 residues. The V gene lost 4 bases and the J gene lost 7 bases, with 11 bases spanning the gap. The germline CDR1 and CDR2 sequences are SGHNT and YYREEE (reference sequence). Here the CDR3 DNA reads TGTGCCAGCAGCGGCGGGTACGGCGGGGAGCTGTTTTTT. This encodes CASSGGYGGELFF.

The chain uses TRBV11-2 and TRBJ1-1; 7 bases map to TRBD1. V lost 5 bases and J lost 3; bases outside the gene matches: 6. Germline CDR1 and CDR2: SGHAT and FQNNGV. This CDR3 region has 14 residues. Written as DNA, the CDR3 is TGTGCCAGCAGCCCGACAGGGACGGACACTGAAGCTTTCTTT. This codes for CASSPTGTDTEAFF.

This chain links TRBV7-9 with TRBJ2-1; TRBD1 agrees at 7 bases. This CDR3 contains 16 residues. The V gene's germline CDR1 is SEHNR and CDR2 FQNEAQ (reference sequence). Trimming cost V 2 bases and J 7 bases; bases outside gene matches: 11. The CDR3 DNA reads TGTGCCAGCAGCTTATTTTCGGGGACAGATTATAATGAGCAGTTCTTC. This codes for CASSLFSGTDYNEQFF.

The chain uses TRBV7-9 and TRBJ2-5; 10 positions match TRBD1. CDR3 length: 15 amino acids. CDR1 is SEHNR, CDR2 FQNEAQ, per germline (reference sequence). V was clipped by 5 bases and J by 3 bases; unmatched bases: 6. This chain's CDR3 is CASSPPTGGEETQYF. Here the CDR3 DNA reads TGTGCCAGCAGCCCACCGACAGGGGGCGAAGAGACCCAGTACTTC.

This sequence joins TRBV6-6 and TRBJ1-4, with D uncertain. The germline CDR1 and CDR2 sequences are MNHNY and SVGAGI (reference sequence). Trimming took 6 bases from V and 10 from J, leaving 18 bases between them. The CDR3 spans 14 residues. The CDR3 here is CASSDHKFLGKLFF. CDR3 coding DNA: TGTGCCAGCAGCGACCACAAGTTTCTCGGAAAACTGTTTTTT.

With respect to this clone: Relative to the germline gene, one junction end is altered; a read error may explain this. The V gene is TRBV27, the J gene TRBJ2-7; 9 bases are a match to TRBD1. Germline V lookup: CDR1 MNHEY, CDR2 SMNVEV (reference sequence). The CDR3 is 17 residues long. The chain's CDR3 is CASSPSAGQGFPYEQCF. The CDR3 nucleotides read TGTGCCAGCAGTCCCTCGGCAGGACAGGGGTTTCCCTACGAGCAGTGCTTC.

V usage is TRBV11-3 and J usage is TRBJ2-1, with 14 bases aligning to TRBD2. Germline V lookup: CDR1 SGHNT, CDR2 YENEEA. The CDR3 spans 19 residues. Losses at the gene ends were 4 bases for V and 7 bases for J; bases not matched to a gene: 15. Here the CDR3 reads CASSSGVRSGTSGRNEQFF. In DNA, the CDR3 is TGTGCCAGCAGCTCCGGGGTCAGGAGCGGGACTAGCGGGAGAAATGAGCAGTTCTTC.

CDR3 DNA: TGTGCCAGCAGTTACTCTCGAGGACTTCCCGAGCAGTACTTC. Encoded protein: CASSYSRGLPEQYF. The chain combines TRBV6-5 with TRBJ2-7; TRBD2 is a possible D gene (5 bases). Trimming cost V 0 bases and J 6 bases, with 12 bases left between them. This CDR3 spans 14 amino acids. Germline-derived CDR1 and CDR2 are MNHEY and SVGAGI.

The rearrangement links TRBV6-5 to TRBJ2-1; D may correspond to TRBD1 or TRBD2 (6 bases each). Per the germline V gene, CDR1 is MNHEY and CDR2 is SVGAGI. V was pared by 4 bases and J by 5 bases, with 18 bases between. This CDR3 is built from 16 residues. The CDR3 loop is CASSSLGGGIHNEQFF. CDR3 bases: TGTGCCAGCAGTTCTTTGGGGGGCGGGATCCACAATGAGCAGTTCTTC.

This sequence joins TRBV19 and TRBJ2-1; no clear D. Trimming took off 5 bases at V and 10 bases at J, with 15 bases between the two ends. CDR3 size: 13 residues. Germline loops: CDR1 LNHDA, CDR2 SQIVND (reference sequence). CDR3 residues: CASSPVAVEEQFF. The CDR3 nucleotides read TGTGCCAGTAGTCCCGTGGCCGTTGAGGAGCAGTTCTTC.

The chain has TRBV28 and TRBJ2-5; TRBD2 agrees at 11 bases. Germline-derived CDR1 and CDR2 are MDHEN and SYDVKM. Germline trimming cut 10 bases from V and 5 bases from J; bases unmatched to any gene: 6. CDR3 length equals 13 residues. The CDR3 sequence: CATHSGGVETQYF. CDR3 in DNA: TGTGCCACCCATAGCGGGGGGGTTGAGACCCAGTACTTC.

This chain uses TRBV28 with TRBJ1-1; D possibly corresponds to TRBD1 (6 bases). Germline assignment: CDR1 MDHEN and CDR2 SYDVKM. With 6 bases removed from V and 1 base from J, the gap between germline ends came to 9 bases. CDR3 size: 13 residues. The DNA for the CDR3 is TGTGCCAGCAGGGGACACTGGAACACTGAAGCTTTCTTT. Translation gives CASRGHWNTEAFF.

This chain connects TRBV6-1 to TRBJ2-7, with D maybe TRBD2 (5 bases). The germline gives CDR1 MNHNS, CDR2 SASEGT. The CDR3 spans 13 residues. Trimming removed 5 bases at V and 4 bases at J, with 12 bases between. The CDR3 reads CASSIRGKYEQYF. CDR3 DNA: TGTGCCAGCAGTATCCGGGGTAAATACGAGCAGTACTTC.

This chain connects TRBV28 to TRBJ2-7; D unclear. V dropped 4 bases and J dropped 2 bases, with 6 bases sitting between them. Germline CDR1 reads MDHEN; CDR2 reads SYDVKM. CDR3 size: 12 residues. CDR3 region: CASSSTPYEQYF. CDR3 in DNA: TGTGCCAGCAGTTCCACCCCCTACGAGCAGTACTTC.

The V call is TRBV7-2, the J call TRBJ2-1, with 8 bases fitting TRBD2. Germline V gives CDR1 SGHTA, CDR2 FQGNSA. Trimming cost V 3 bases and J 2 bases; bases outside gene matches: 3. The CDR3 extends over 15 amino acids. The CDR3 DNA reads TGTGCCAGCAGCTTTAGCGGGGAAACCTACAATGAGCAGTTCTTC. The encoded protein is CASSFSGETYNEQFF.

The CDR3 is CSVVLAGGSEEQYF. CDR3 nucleotides: TGCAGCGTTGTTCTAGCGGGGGGCTCTGAGGAGCAGTACTTC. The rearrangement joins TRBV29-1 to TRBJ2-7; 11 bases fit TRBD2. The V gene's germline CDR1 is SQVTM and CDR2 ANQGSEA. Unmatched junction bases numbered 9, after V lost 4 bases and J lost 7 bases. The CDR3 runs 14 residues.

The chain combines TRBV11-2 with TRBJ2-5; D is uncertain. The CDR3 is made up of 16 amino acids. Germline CDR1 SGHAT, CDR2 FQNNGV. Between the trimmed V and J ends, which lost 0 bases and 1 base, there was a span of 12 bases. CDR3 nucleotides: TGTGCCAGCAGCTTAGAGGGATTTTGGAGCCAAGAGACCCAGTACTTC. It encodes CASSLEGFWSQETQYF.

This chain connects TRBV6-5 to TRBJ2-1; D may be TRBD2 (6 bases). Germline V CDR1 and CDR2: MNHEY, SVGAGI. The CDR3 has 16 residues. Deletions cut 1 base from V and 4 bases from J, with 14 bases between. The CDR3 reads CASSYFTGEGYNEQFF. In DNA form, the CDR3 reads TGTGCCAGCAGTTACTTTACGGGAGAGGGGTACAATGAGCAGTTCTTC.

The rearrangement uses TRBV19 and TRBJ1-5, with 10 positions matching TRBD1. The germline V gene encodes CDR1 LNHDA and CDR2 SQIVND (reference sequence). Trimming removed 6 bases from V and 7 bases from J; junction bases left unmatched: 12. The CDR3 loop spans 16 amino acids. The CDR3 reads CASRRLEDRGFQPQHF. The CDR3, as DNA: TGTGCCAGTAGACGACTAGAGGACAGGGGGTTCCAGCCCCAGCATTTT.

This clone was detected only once. The V and J genes are TRBV14 and TRBJ2-7; D remains ambiguous. The germline gives CDR1 SGHDN, CDR2 FVKESK. V lost 0 bases, J lost 3 bases, and 9 bases lay in between. This CDR3 is built from 14 residues. CDR3 nucleotide sequence: TGTGCCAGCAGCCAAGATCGGGTAGACTACGAGCAGTACTTC. The encoded protein is CASSQDRVDYEQYF. Combining the CDR3 with reference TRBV14 and TRBJ2-7 gives the whole variable domain EAGVTQFPSHSVIEKGQTVTLRCDPISGHDNLYWYRRVMGKEIKFLLHFVKESKQDESGMPNNRFLAERTGGTYSTLKVQPAELEDSGVYFCASSQDRVDYEQYFGPGTRLTVT.